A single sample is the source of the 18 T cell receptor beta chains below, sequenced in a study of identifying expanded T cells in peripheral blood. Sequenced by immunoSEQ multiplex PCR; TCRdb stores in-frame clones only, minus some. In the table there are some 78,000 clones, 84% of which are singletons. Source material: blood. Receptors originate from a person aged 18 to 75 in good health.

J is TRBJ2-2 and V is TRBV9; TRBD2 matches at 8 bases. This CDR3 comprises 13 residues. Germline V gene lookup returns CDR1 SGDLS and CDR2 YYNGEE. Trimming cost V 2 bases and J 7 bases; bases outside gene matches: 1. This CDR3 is CASSVLAGGELFF. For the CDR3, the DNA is TGTGCCAGCAGCGTTCTAGCGGGCGGGGAGCTGTTTTTT.

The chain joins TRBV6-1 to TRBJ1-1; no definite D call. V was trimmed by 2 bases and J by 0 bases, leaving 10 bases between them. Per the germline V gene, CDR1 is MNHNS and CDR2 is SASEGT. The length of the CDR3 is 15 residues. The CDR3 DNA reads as TGTGCCAGCAGTGAAAGGCCCCACATGAACACTGAAGCTTTCTTT. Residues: CASSERPHMNTEAFF.

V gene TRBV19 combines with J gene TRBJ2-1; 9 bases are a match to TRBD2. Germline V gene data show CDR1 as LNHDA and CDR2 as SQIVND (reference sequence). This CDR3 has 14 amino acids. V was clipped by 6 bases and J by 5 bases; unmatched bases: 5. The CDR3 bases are TGTGCCAGTAGGTTAGCGGGAGAGAACAATGAGCAGTTCTTC. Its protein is CASRLAGENNEQFF.

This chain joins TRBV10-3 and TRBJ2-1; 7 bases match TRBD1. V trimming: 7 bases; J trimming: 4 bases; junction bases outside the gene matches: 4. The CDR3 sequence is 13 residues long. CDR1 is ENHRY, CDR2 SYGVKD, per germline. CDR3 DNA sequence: TGTGCCATCATGGGGACAGATTACAATGAGCAGTTCTTC. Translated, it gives CAIMGTDYNEQFF.

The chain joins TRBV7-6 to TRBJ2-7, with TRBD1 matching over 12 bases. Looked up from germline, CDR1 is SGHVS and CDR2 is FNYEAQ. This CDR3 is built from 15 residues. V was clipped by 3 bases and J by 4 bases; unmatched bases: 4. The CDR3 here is CASSLGTGGVYEQYF. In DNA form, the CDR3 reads TGTGCCAGCAGCTTGGGGACAGGGGGCGTGTACGAGCAGTACTTC.

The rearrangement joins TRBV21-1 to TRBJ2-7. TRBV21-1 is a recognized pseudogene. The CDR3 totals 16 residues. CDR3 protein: CASSPPRSGDSYEQYF. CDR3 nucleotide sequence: TGTGCCAGCAGCCCTCCGCGCAGTGGCGACTCCTACGAGCAGTACTTC.

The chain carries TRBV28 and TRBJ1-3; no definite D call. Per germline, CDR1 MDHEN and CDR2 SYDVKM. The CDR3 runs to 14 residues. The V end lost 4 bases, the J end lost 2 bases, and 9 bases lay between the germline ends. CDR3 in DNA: TGTGCCAGCAGTTCGGGTCCCACTGGAAACACCATATATTTT. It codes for CASSSGPTGNTIYF.

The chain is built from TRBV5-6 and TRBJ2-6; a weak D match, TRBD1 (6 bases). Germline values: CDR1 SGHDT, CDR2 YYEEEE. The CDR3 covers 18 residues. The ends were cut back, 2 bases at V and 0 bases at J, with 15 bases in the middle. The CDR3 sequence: CASSFYRTVSSGANVLTF. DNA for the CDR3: TGTGCCAGCAGCTTCTACAGGACAGTTTCCTCTGGGGCCAACGTCCTGACTTTC.

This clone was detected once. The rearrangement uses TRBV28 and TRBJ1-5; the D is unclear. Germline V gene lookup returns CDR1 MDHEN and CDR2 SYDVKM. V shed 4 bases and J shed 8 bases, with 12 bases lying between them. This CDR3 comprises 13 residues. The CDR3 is CASSSLSSEPQHF. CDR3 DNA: TGTGCCAGCAGTTCCCTCTCTTCTGAGCCCCAGCATTTT.

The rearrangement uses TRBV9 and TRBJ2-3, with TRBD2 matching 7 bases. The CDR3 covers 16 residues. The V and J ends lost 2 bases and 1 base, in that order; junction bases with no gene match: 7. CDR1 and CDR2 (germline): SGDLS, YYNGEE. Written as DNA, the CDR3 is TGTGCCAGCAGCGTTCAGCGGGATAGCCGCACAGATACGCAGTATTTT. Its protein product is CASSVQRDSRTDTQYF.

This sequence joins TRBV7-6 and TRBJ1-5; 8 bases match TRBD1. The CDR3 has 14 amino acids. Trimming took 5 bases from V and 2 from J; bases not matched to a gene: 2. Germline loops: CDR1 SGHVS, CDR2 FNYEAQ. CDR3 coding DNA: TGTGCCAGCAGCCCGGGACAGGGCAATCAGCCCCAGCATTTT. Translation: CASSPGQGNQPQHF.

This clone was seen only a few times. The CDR3 here is CASSFMEGAGQPQHF. CDR3 DNA: TGTGCCAGCAGCTTCATGGAGGGGGCTGGACAGCCCCAGCATTTT. The chain combines TRBV7-6 with TRBJ1-5; 7 bases fit TRBD1. Per the germline V gene, CDR1 is SGHVS and CDR2 is FNYEAQ. Germline trimming cut 3 bases from V and 7 bases from J; bases unmatched to any gene: 9. This CDR3 comprises 15 residues.

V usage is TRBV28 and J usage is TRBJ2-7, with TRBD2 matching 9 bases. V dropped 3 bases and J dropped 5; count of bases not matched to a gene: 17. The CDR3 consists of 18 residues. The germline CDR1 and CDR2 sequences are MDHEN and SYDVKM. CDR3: CASSLPSGTTSSGNEQYF. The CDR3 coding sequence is TGTGCCAGCAGTTTGCCTAGCGGGACTACATCCTCTGGCAACGAGCAGTACTTC. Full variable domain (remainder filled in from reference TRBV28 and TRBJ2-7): DVKVTQSSRYLVKRTGEKVFLECVQDMDHENMFWYRQDPGLGLRLIYFSYDVKMKEKGDIPEGYSVSREKKERFSLILESASTNQTSMYLCASSLPSGTTSSGNEQYFGPGTRLTVT.

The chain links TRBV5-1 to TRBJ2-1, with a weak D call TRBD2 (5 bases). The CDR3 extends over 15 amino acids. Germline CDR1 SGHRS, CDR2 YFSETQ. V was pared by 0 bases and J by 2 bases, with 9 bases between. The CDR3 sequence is CASSLVGEAYNEQFF. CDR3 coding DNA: TGCGCCAGCAGCTTGGTGGGAGAAGCCTACAATGAGCAGTTCTTC.

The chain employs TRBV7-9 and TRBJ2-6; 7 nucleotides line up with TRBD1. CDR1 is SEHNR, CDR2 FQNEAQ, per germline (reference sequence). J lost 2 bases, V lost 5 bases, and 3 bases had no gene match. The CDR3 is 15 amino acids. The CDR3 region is CASSIDRAGANVLTF. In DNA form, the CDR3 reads TGTGCCAGCAGCATTGACAGGGCTGGGGCCAACGTCCTGACTTTC. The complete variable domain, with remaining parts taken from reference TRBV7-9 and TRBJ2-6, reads DTGVSQNPRHKITKRGQNVTFRCDPISEHNRLYWYRQTLGQGPEFLTYFQNEAQLEKSRLLSDRFSAERPKGSFSTLEIQRTEQGDSAMYLCASSIDRAGANVLTFGAGSRLTVL.

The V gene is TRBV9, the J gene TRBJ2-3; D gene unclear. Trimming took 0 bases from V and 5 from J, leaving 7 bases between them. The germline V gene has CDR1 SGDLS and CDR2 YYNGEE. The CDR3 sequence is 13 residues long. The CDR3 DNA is TGTGCCAGCAGCGTAGGTCCAGGAGATACGCAGTATTTT. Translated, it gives CASSVGPGDTQYF.

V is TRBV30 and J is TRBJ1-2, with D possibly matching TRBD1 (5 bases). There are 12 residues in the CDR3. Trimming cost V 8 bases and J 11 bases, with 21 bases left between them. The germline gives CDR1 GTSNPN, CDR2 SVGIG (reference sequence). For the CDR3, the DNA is TGTGCCGGAGGGACCGTTCTTAGGAGATACACCTTC. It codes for CAGGTVLRRYTF. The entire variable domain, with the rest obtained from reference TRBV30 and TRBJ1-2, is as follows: SQTIHQWPATLVQPVGSPLSLECTVEGTSNPNLYWYRQAAGRGLQLLFYSVGIGQISSEVPQNLSASRPQDRQFILSSKKLLLSDSGFYLCAGGTVLRRYTFGSGTRLTVV.

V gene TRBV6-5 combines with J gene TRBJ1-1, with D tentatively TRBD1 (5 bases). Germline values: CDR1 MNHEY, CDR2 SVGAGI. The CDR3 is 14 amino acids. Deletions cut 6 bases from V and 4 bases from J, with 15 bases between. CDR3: CASSLRDGGTEAFF. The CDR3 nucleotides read TGTGCCAGCAGCCTCAGGGATGGGGGCACTGAAGCTTTCTTT.